A single sample gave rise to the 28 T cell receptor beta chains below, sequenced in a study of cytomegalovirus exposure and HLA in healthy donors. Data came from immunoSEQ multiplex PCR; TCRdb stores just in-frame clones and leaves some out. The sample carries about 64,000 clones, 80% to 90% recorded once. The sequencing sample was made of PBMCs. These receptors were taken from a woman aged 18-29 years in good health and CMV-seronegative.

This clone appeared once. The chain combines TRBV30 with TRBJ1-5, with 9 bases fitting TRBD1. The CDR3 length is 15 residues. V dropped 4 bases and J dropped 5; count of bases not matched to a gene: 9. The germline gives CDR1 GTSNPN, CDR2 SVGIG (reference sequence). CDR3 in amino acids: CAWTPQGAGDQPQHF. The CDR3 nucleotides read TGTGCCTGGACCCCACAGGGGGCGGGCGATCAGCCCCAGCATTTT.

The J gene is TRBJ1-3, the V gene TRBV7-9, with D possibly being TRBD1 (5 bases). Germline V gene sequence: CDR1 SEHNR, CDR2 FQNEAQ (reference sequence). V lost 0 bases and J lost 2, with 14 bases in between. This CDR3 has 17 amino acids. For the CDR3, the DNA is TGTGCCAGCAGCTTAGCTCAGACGGCAGGGCCTGGAAACACCATATATTTT. It yields the protein CASSLAQTAGPGNTIYF.

This clone has more than one count but fewer than ten. V usage is TRBV27 and J usage is TRBJ2-5; 8 bases line up with TRBD2. Germline values: CDR1 MNHEY, CDR2 SMNVEV (reference sequence). The CDR3 is 15 amino acids. Losses at the gene ends were 3 bases for V and 4 bases for J; bases not matched to a gene: 7. The CDR3 coding sequence is TGTGCCAGCAGTTTTTCGGGGGGGGAGATAGAGACCCAGTACTTC. Protein sequence: CASSFSGGEIETQYF.

This clone was counted once. The chain carries TRBV2 and TRBJ2-1; weak D call: TRBD1 (6 bases). CDR3 length: 17 residues. V was trimmed by 4 bases and J by 4 bases, leaving 20 bases between them. Germline V CDR1 and CDR2: SNHLY, FYNNEI. CDR3 amino acids: CASSARPGTRDYNEQFF. CDR3 DNA: TGTGCCAGCAGTGCTCGACCCGGGACACGAGATTACAATGAGCAGTTCTTC. Full variable domain (rest looked up from reference TRBV2 and TRBJ2-1): EPEVTQTPSHQVTQMGQEVILRCVPISNHLYFYWYRQILGQKVEFLVSFYNNEISEKSEIFDDQFSVERPDGSNFTLKIRSTKLEDSAMYFCASSARPGTRDYNEQFFGPGTRLTVL.

This clone was found a few times. The chain combines TRBV7-9 with TRBJ1-5, with 9 bases fitting TRBD1. The CDR3 covers 15 residues. Germline assignment: CDR1 SEHNR and CDR2 FQNEAQ (reference sequence). Trimming cost V 5 bases and J 5 bases; bases outside gene matches: 7. CDR3 sequence reads: CASSPTGGGYQPQHF. CDR3 nucleotides: TGTGCCAGCAGCCCGACAGGGGGGGGGTATCAGCCCCAGCATTTT.

The rearrangement uses TRBV2 and TRBJ1-5; tentative D call: TRBD1 (5 bases). Germline V gene sequence: CDR1 SNHLY, CDR2 FYNNEI. This CDR3 region has 17 residues. The V end was cut by 1 base, the J end by 4 bases, with 17 bases between. CDR3 nucleotides: TGTGCCAGCAGTGAAGGGACTTTCGGGGGTTGGAATCAGCCCCAGCATTTT. Its translation: CASSEGTFGGWNQPQHF.

This chain connects TRBV18 to TRBJ1-2; 7 bases line up with TRBD1. The junction had 14 bases not matched to a gene; V was cut back by 3 bases and J by 7 bases. Germline CDR1 is KGHSH and CDR2 is LQKENI. The length of the CDR3 is 16 residues. DNA for the CDR3: TGTGCCAGCTCACCTGACAGGGTGGTCTCCGCTAGTGGCTACACCTTC. Translating gives CASSPDRVVSASGYTF.

The chain is built from TRBV4-1 and TRBJ2-2; possible D gene TRBD2, 6 bases. V was cut by 4 bases and J by 1 base, with 19 bases left in between. CDR1 MGHRA and CDR2 YSYEKL come from the germline V gene. CDR3 size: 18 residues. The CDR3 sequence: CASSRSGLQAGNTGELFF. The CDR3 DNA reads TGCGCCAGCAGCCGCTCCGGACTACAAGCGGGGAACACCGGGGAGCTGTTTTTT.

The V call is TRBV18, the J call TRBJ2-7; D is possibly TRBD2 (6 bases). This CDR3 comprises 15 residues. The V gene lost 2 bases and the J gene lost 7 bases, with 18 bases spanning the gap. Germline V lookup: CDR1 KGHSH, CDR2 LQKENI. CDR3 sequence (DNA): TGTGCCAGCTCACCATCCATCGCGGGGCTCGGGGAGCAGTACTTC. As protein: CASSPSIAGLGEQYF. The full variable domain, with the rest looked up from reference TRBV18 and TRBJ2-7, is NAGVMQNPRHLVRRRGQEARLRCSPMKGHSHVYWYRQLPEEGLKFMVYLQKENIIDESGMPKERFSAEFPKEGPSILRIQQVVRGDSAAYFCASSPSIAGLGEQYFGPGTRLTVT.

CDR3 in amino acids: CASSALPGQGAHEQFF. The DNA for the CDR3 is TGTGCCAGTAGTGCTCTCCCTGGGCAGGGGGCGCATGAGCAGTTCTTC. The J gene is TRBJ2-1, the V gene TRBV19, with 8 bases matching TRBD1. CDR3 size: 16 residues. CDR1 LNHDA and CDR2 SQIVND come from the germline V gene (reference sequence). With 5 bases clipped from V and 8 bases from J, the junction kept 14 bases outside the gene matches.

The V gene is TRBV4-2, the J gene TRBJ1-3, with D perhaps TRBD1 (6 bases). The length of the CDR3 is 18 residues. The V and J ends lost 2 bases and 0 bases respectively, with 17 bases between them. Germline V CDR1 and CDR2: LGHNA, YNFKEQ. The CDR3 region is CASSQTQTGYSSGNTIYF. CDR3 sequence (DNA): TGTGCCAGCAGCCAAACTCAGACAGGTTATAGCTCTGGAAACACCATATATTTT.

V gene TRBV2 combines with J gene TRBJ2-7; a possible D gene is TRBD1 (6 bases). V was trimmed by 6 bases and J by 2 bases, leaving 11 bases between them. This CDR3 has 13 residues. Germline V CDR1 and CDR2: SNHLY, FYNNEI. CDR3 in amino acids: CASRNRAPYEQYF. In nucleotides, the CDR3 is TGTGCCAGCAGAAACAGGGCCCCCTACGAGCAGTACTTC. Full variable domain (outside the CDR3, taken from reference TRBV2 and TRBJ2-7): EPEVTQTPSHQVTQMGQEVILRCVPISNHLYFYWYRQILGQKVEFLVSFYNNEISEKSEIFDDQFSVERPDGSNFTLKIRSTKLEDSAMYFCASRNRAPYEQYFGPGTRLTVT.

The J gene is TRBJ2-1, the V gene TRBV5-1; TRBD1 aligns across 7 bases. This CDR3 region has 15 residues. V trimming: 4 bases; J trimming: 2 bases; junction bases outside the gene matches: 6. Germline CDR1 and CDR2: SGHRS and YFSETQ. CDR3 residues: CASSPGTETYNEQFF. DNA of the CDR3: TGCGCCAGCAGCCCCGGGACAGAGACCTACAATGAGCAGTTCTTC.

Regarding this clone: Other DNA sequences from this sample encode an identical CDR3 as well. The chain uses TRBV5-1 and TRBJ2-3; D is ambiguous. Germline CDR1 SGHRS, CDR2 YFSETQ. V was pared by 0 bases and J by 0 bases, with 8 bases between. The length of the CDR3 is 15 residues. The CDR3 here is CASSLDGTSTDTQYF. The CDR3, as DNA: TGCGCCAGCAGCTTGGATGGCACCAGCACAGATACGCAGTATTTT.

The chain uses TRBV30 and TRBJ2-7; 12 bases line up with TRBD2. Trimming took 1 base from V and 1 from J; bases not matched to a gene: 5. This CDR3 is 16 amino acids long. The germline CDR1 and CDR2 sequences are GTSNPN and SVGIG (reference sequence). CDR3 protein: CAWSAGGLAGSYEQYF. CDR3 sequence (DNA): TGTGCCTGGAGTGCCGGCGGACTAGCGGGGTCCTACGAGCAGTACTTC.

V and J are TRBV7-2 and TRBJ2-7; D is perhaps TRBD2 (6 bases). CDR3 length: 15 residues. Germline CDR1 reads SGHTA; CDR2 reads FQGNSA. Trimming cost V 1 base and J 1 base, with 11 bases left between them. The DNA of the CDR3 is TGTGCCAGCAGCTTAGTCGGGAGTGGGTCCTACGAGCAGTACTTC. Translating gives CASSLVGSGSYEQYF.

The chain combines TRBV6-7 with TRBJ2-5, with 8 bases matching TRBD2. TRBV6-7 is identified as an open reading frame with a role that is uncertain. V lost 4 bases, J lost 6 bases, and 19 bases stayed unmatched. The CDR3 loop spans 18 amino acids. The CDR3 coding sequence is TGTGCCAGCAGTTCCGCAATGGAGCGGGGGTACATTCCAAAGACCCAGTACTTC. Its protein is CASSSAMERGYIPKTQYF.

The rearrangement uses TRBV11-2 and TRBJ1-1; maybe TRBD1 (5 bases). Germline lookup yields CDR1 SGHAT and CDR2 FQNNGV. The V end was cut by 0 bases, the J end by 5 bases, with 7 bases between. The CDR3 covers 13 residues. The CDR3 bases are TGTGCCAGCAGCTTAGAATCAGGGACTGAAGCTTTCTTT. Translating gives CASSLESGTEAFF.

The J gene is TRBJ2-7, the V gene TRBV15; TRBD1 matches at 10 bases. The CDR3 is 15 residues long. Unmatched junction bases numbered 4, after V lost 5 bases and J lost 0 bases. CDR1 LNHNV and CDR2 YYDKDF come from the germline V gene (reference sequence). DNA of the CDR3: TGTGCCACCAGCCCACGGGACAGGGGCTCCTACGAGCAGTACTTC. This gives the protein CATSPRDRGSYEQYF.

The rearrangement links TRBV5-1 to TRBJ1-2; TRBD1 matches 7 bases. The CDR3 sequence is 14 residues long. Germline assignment: CDR1 SGHRS and CDR2 YFSETQ. With V trimmed by 2 bases and J by 1 base, 2 bases remained unmatched. This chain's CDR3 is CASSLDRVNYGYTF. CDR3 sequence (DNA): TGCGCCAGCAGCTTAGACAGGGTTAACTATGGCTACACCTTC.

V usage is TRBV10-1 and J usage is TRBJ2-5; the match to TRBD2 covers 11 bases. The CDR3 spans 17 residues. Unmatched junction bases numbered 14, after V lost 6 bases and J lost 5 bases. The V gene's germline CDR1 is WNHNN and CDR2 SYGVQD (reference sequence). The CDR3 region has the DNA TGCGCCAGCAGCGATACAACGACTAGCGGGATGAGGGAGACCCAGTACTTC. Protein product: CASSDTTTSGMRETQYF.

This clone was counted a single time. V and J are TRBV7-2 and TRBJ1-1, with 8 bases identical to TRBD1. J was trimmed by 1 base and V by 1 base; bases with no gene match: 5. The CDR3 totals 16 residues. Germline V gives CDR1 SGHTA, CDR2 FQGNSA. CDR3 sequence reads: CASSLVGGTGNTEAFF. CDR3 bases: TGTGCCAGCAGCTTAGTCGGTGGGACAGGGAACACTGAAGCTTTCTTT.

The V and J genes are TRBV6-5 and TRBJ2-7; the D gene is possibly TRBD2 (6 bases). CDR1 is MNHEY and CDR2 is SVGAGI in the germline V gene. CDR3 length: 14 amino acids. V shed 6 bases and J shed 6 bases, with 18 bases lying between them. The CDR3 loop reads CASRTLYGGSEQYF. The CDR3 DNA follows: TGTGCCAGCAGAACCTTGTACGGAGGGTCCGAGCAGTACTTC.

This chain links TRBV7-3 with TRBJ2-1; D ambiguous. The V and J ends lost 6 bases and 8 bases respectively, with 5 bases between them. CDR3 length: 10 amino acids. CDR1 and CDR2 (germline): SGHTA, FQGTGA. The CDR3 loop is CASSGDEQFF. The DNA of the CDR3 is TGTGCCAGCAGTGGAGATGAGCAGTTCTTC.

The V and J genes are TRBV5-1 and TRBJ2-3; maybe TRBD2 (5 bases). The CDR3 sequence is 13 residues long. V was cut by 5 bases and J by 6 bases, with 13 bases left in between. Germline V gives CDR1 SGHRS, CDR2 YFSETQ. As DNA, the CDR3 is TGCGCCAGCAGTCCTACTAGGCGCGATACGCAGTATTTT. Its translation: CASSPTRRDTQYF.

The chain combines TRBV27 with TRBJ2-1; TRBD2 matches at 7 bases. CDR1 MNHEY and CDR2 SMNVEV come from the germline V gene (reference sequence). The CDR3 is made up of 15 amino acids. The CDR3 region has the DNA TGTGCTTCCCAAGATGGGCTAGCGGATTACAATGAGCAGTTCTTC. Amino acids: CASQDGLADYNEQFF.

Only a few counts were recorded for this clone. This sequence joins TRBV6-5 and TRBJ1-6; D is uncertain. CDR1 is MNHEY and CDR2 is SVGAGI in the germline V gene. The length of the CDR3 is 12 residues. The germline V and J ends were trimmed by 6 bases and 7 bases, with 7 bases remaining between them. The CDR3 bases are TGTGCCAGCAGACGAGGGAATTCACCCCTCCACTTT. This translates into CASRRGNSPLHF.

This rearrangement joins TRBV5-1 to TRBJ2-7; 8 bases are a match to TRBD2. This CDR3 has 13 residues. Germline CDR1 and CDR2: SGHRS and YFSETQ. Trimming at V came to 0 bases and at J to 6 bases, leaving 2 bases not matched to a gene. The CDR3 here is CASSLALAGEQYF. For the CDR3, the DNA is TGCGCCAGCAGCTTGGCCCTAGCGGGCGAGCAGTACTTC.